Sequencing of this TCR beta chain was carried out in a study of cytomegalovirus exposure and HLA in healthy donors. Looking at the study overall: The platform used for the 120 or so validation repertoires matched that of the roughly 720 first-cohort repertoires, a later analysis reported. Whole-study findings and limits: Rarity held for most TCR sequences, but there were some public TCRs that occurred in many donors. Later, an analysis found that TCR clusters from the first cohort tended to co-occur in the roughly 110 validation repertoires. In vitro, a few CMV-associated chains proved specific for CMV antigens.

Method: immunoSEQ multiplex PCR; TCRdb's copy keeps in-frame clones and lacks some. The sample contains under 150,000 clones, 85% to 90% of which appear only once. This clone was seen only once. The target antigen is unknown. CDR3 length equals 16 residues. J gave up 4 bases and V 1 base, and 10 bases lay outside the gene matches. The germline gives CDR1 SEHNR, CDR2 FQNEAQ (reference sequence). The TCR originated in a woman in her late teens or twenties in good health and CMV-seropositive. The chain couples TRBV7-9 to TRBJ2-7; 7 nucleotides match TRBD1. The sequenced sample consisted of PBMCs. CDR3 region: CASSLVGLDRLYEQYF. The CDR3 coding sequence is TGTGCCAGCAGCTTAGTAGGGTTGGACAGGCTATACGAGCAGTACTTC.